This TCR beta chain was identified during a study of T-cell reconstitution after alpha-beta-depleted transplantation in children. Researchers prepared the TCRbeta library using unique molecular identifiers, the study reports. In TCRdb, the PCR reads were re-called with MiXCR into one record per CDR3 protein. The sample has 700,000 to 850,000 distinct CDR3 sequences, roughly 15% seen once. This clonotype was counted a few times. This CDR3 is 18 amino acids long. Trimming stripped 5 bases from V and 10 bases from J, with 30 bases between. The sample was PBMCs, mostly from graft donor cells, taken 360 days after TCRalphabeta/CD19-depleted stem cell transplant. The sequence was collected from a male patient younger than 18 who had a stem cell transplant for acute lymphoblastic leukemia, so the T cells may come from the graft donor. This chain uses TRBV12-3 or TRBV12-4 with TRBJ2-1; D is unresolved. Here the CDR3 DNA reads TGTGCCAGCAGTAGCGAACAAGCAAACCTATTAAATGTTCTGGAGCAGTTCTTC. It specifies CASSSEQANLLNVLEQFF.